This T cell receptor (beta chain) appears in the sequencing data of a study of T-cell reconstitution after alpha-beta-depleted transplantation in children. Study-level results: About two months after transplant, alpha-beta T cells reportedly came from several hundred expanded graft clones. T-cell counts and diversity at one year post-transplant came mainly from newly produced T cells. High day-60 TCRbeta diversity in some patients came from surviving recipient T cells and thymic progenitors.

This clonotype was found many times. The antigen remains unidentified. Trimming took 2 bases from V and 6 from J, leaving 8 bases between them. The CDR3 covers 11 residues. CDR1 and CDR2 (germline): DFQATT, SNEGSKA (reference sequence). The TCRbeta library incorporated unique molecular identifiers. TCRdb reprocessed the PCR reads via MiXCR and lists one record per CDR3 protein. This sample has about 300,000 distinct CDR3 sequences, with around 7.3% found just once. The chain links TRBV20-1 to TRBJ2-7; unclear D gene. This sequence originates from a female patient aged 2-10 years who had a stem cell transplant for Fanconi anemia, so the T cells may come from the graft donor. The sample here was peripheral blood, taken 360 days after TCRalphabeta/CD19-depleted stem cell transplant. CDR3 amino acids: CSARRRSEQYF. The CDR3 coding sequence is TGCAGTGCTAGACGGCGTAGCGAGCAGTACTTC.